This T cell receptor (beta chain) was captured by sequencing in a study of regulatory T cells in long-lasting Graves disease. Time point denoted: newly diagnosed GD, antithyroid drugs for less than 3 months. With RNA extracted from PBMCs as input, the TCR library was made. General study results and limits: TCR diversity in persistent Graves' patients was below that of newly diagnosed ones. Relative to new patients (roughly 980), persistent patients exhibited greater sharing of public clonotypes (around 2,700).

Germline CDR1 reads SEHNR; CDR2 reads FQNEAQ (reference sequence). Between the trimmed V and J ends, which lost 4 bases and 1 base, there was a span of 14 bases. CDR3 length equals 16 residues. The sample holds many counts of this clonotype. The antigen remains unidentified. TCR beta libraries were built with iRepertoire HTBI primers and Arm-PCR of CDR3 regions. TCRdb redid the calling of the multiplex PCR reads with MiXCR, one entry per CDR3 protein. In the table there are about 540,000 distinct CDR3 sequences, roughly 13% of which are singletons. The same sample was also studied in work on T cells in Graves' hyperthyroidism and ophthalmopathy. That paper states: Most clonotypes expanded in thyroid above 0.001 were likewise present in blood.

This receptor was taken from a man younger than 45 with Graves disease. The chain links TRBV7-9 to TRBJ2-4; D tentatively fits TRBD1 or TRBD2 (7 bases each). This specimen consisted of peripheral blood mononuclear cells (PBMCs), obtained at new diagnosis, from a patient treated with antithyroid drugs. CDR3 nucleotides: TGTGCCAGCAGCTCCGGGGGGACAGCGGCCAAAAACATTCAGTACTTC. Protein: CASSSGGTAAKNIQYF. Filled out from reference TRBV7-9 and TRBJ2-4, the complete variable domain reads DTGVSQNPRHKITKRGQNVTFRCDPISEHNRLYWYRQTLGQGPEFLTYFQNEAQLEKSRLLSDRFSAERPKGSFSTLEIQRTEQGDSAMYLCASSSGGTAAKNIQYFGAGTRLSVL.